This TCR beta chain was identified during a study of cytomegalovirus exposure and HLA in healthy donors. Those who donated were healthy bone marrow donors. Germline V CDR1 and CDR2: LNHDA, SQIVND (reference sequence). V shed 10 bases and J shed 7 bases, with 19 bases lying between them. This CDR3 is 14 amino acids long. In the PCR, 60 Vbeta and 13 Jbeta primers were used. Measured with immunoSEQ multiplex PCR; TCRdb has only the in-frame clones, and not every one. Counted here are 150,000 to 200,000 clones, roughly four fifths occurring once; the ten biggest clones make up 1.7%. The chain couples TRBV19 to TRBJ1-4, with D perhaps TRBD1 (6 bases). This TCR was recovered from a woman younger than 35 in good health and CMV-seronegative. Sequenced sample: PBMCs. Here the CDR3 reads CATTPDRMGEKLFF. The CDR3 DNA follows: TGTGCCACGACGCCTGACAGGATGGGTGAAAAACTGTTTTTT.